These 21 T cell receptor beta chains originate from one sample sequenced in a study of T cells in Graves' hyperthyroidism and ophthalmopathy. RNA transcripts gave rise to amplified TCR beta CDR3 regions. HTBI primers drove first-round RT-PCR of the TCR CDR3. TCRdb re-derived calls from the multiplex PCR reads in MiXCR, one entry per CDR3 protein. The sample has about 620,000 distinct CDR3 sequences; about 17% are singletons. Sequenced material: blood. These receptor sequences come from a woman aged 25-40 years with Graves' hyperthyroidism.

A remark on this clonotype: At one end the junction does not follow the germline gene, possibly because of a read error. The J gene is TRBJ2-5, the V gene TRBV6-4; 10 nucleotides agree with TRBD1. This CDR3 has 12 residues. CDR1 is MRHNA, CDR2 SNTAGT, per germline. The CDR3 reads CASSSGQGPGHF. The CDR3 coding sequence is TGTGCCAGCAGTTCGGGACAGGGGCCGGGTCACTTC.

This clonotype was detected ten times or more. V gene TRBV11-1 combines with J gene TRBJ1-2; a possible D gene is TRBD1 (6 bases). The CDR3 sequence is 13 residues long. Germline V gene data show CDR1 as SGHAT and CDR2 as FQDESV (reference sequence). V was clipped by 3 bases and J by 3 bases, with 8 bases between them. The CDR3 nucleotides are TGTGCCAGCAGCTTCAACAGGGACTATGGCTACACCTTC. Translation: CASSFNRDYGYTF. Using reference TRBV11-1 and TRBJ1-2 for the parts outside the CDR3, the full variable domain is EAEVAQSPRYKITEKSQAVAFWCDPISGHATLYWYRQILGQGPELLVQFQDESVVDDSQLPKDRFSAERLKGVDSTLKIQPAELGDSAMYLCASSFNRDYGYTFGSGTRLTVV.

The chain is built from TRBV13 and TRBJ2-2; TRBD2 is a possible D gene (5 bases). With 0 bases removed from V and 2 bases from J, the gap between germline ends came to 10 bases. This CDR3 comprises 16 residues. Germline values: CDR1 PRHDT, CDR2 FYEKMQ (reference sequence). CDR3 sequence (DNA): TGTGCCAGCAGCTTAGGAGCGGTACTTAACACCGGGGAGCTGTTTTTT. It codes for CASSLGAVLNTGELFF.

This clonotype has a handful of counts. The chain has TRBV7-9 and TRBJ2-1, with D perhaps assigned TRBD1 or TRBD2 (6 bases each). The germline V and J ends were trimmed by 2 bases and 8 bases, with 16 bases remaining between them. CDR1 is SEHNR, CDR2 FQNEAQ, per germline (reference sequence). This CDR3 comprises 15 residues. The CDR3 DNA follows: TGTGCCAGCAGCTTATTCCGGGGGCGCACGGATGAGCAGTTCTTC. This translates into CASSLFRGRTDEQFF.

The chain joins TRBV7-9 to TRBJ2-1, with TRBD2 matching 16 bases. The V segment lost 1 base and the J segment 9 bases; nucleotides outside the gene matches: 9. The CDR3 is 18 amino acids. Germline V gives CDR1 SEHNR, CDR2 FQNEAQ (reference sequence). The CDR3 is CASSLVGGLAGGPGEQFF. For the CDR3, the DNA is TGTGCCAGCAGCTTAGTCGGGGGACTAGCGGGAGGGCCTGGTGAGCAGTTCTTC.

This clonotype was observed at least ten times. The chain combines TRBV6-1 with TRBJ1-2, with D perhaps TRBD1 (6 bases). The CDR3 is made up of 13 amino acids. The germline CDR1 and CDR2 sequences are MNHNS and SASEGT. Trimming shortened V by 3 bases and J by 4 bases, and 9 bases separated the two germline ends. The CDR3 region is CASSDRTVYGYTF. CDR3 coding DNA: TGTGCCAGCAGTGACCGGACAGTCTATGGCTACACCTTC.

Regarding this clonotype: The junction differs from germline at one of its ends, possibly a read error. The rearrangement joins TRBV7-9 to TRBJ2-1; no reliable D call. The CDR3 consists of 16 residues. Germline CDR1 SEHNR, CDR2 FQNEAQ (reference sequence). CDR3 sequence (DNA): TGTGCCAGCGGCTTCGTAACTCCTCCCTCCTACAATGAGCAGTTCTTC. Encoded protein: CASGFVTPPSYNEQFF. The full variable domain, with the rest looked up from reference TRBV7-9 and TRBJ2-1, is DTGVSQNPRHKITKRGQNVTFRCDPISEHNRLYWYRQTLGQGPEFLTYFQNEAQLEKSRLLSDRFSAERPKGSFSTLEIQRTEQGDSAMYLCASGFVTPPSYNEQFFGPGTRLTVL.

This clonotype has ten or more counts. The chain's CDR3 is CASRRGQGNDYTF. The CDR3 region has the DNA TGTGCCAGCAGGAGAGGACAGGGTAACGACTACACCTTC. The genes are TRBV2 and TRBJ1-2; 8 bases agree with TRBD1. J was trimmed by 10 bases and V by 6 bases; bases with no gene match: 10. This CDR3 contains 13 residues. The germline V gene encodes CDR1 SNHLY and CDR2 FYNNEI.

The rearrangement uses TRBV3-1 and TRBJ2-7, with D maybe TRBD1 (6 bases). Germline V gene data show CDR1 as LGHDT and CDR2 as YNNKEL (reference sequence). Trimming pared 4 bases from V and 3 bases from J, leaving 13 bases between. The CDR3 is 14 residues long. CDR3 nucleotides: TGTGCCAGCAGCCTCGGGACACTCGACTACGAGCAGTACTTC. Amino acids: CASSLGTLDYEQYF.

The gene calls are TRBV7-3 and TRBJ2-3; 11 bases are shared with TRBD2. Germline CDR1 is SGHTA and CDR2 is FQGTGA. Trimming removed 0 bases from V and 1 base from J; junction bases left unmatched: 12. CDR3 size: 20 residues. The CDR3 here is CASSLTPSGLADGGTDTQYF. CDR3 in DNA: TGTGCCAGCAGCTTAACGCCATCGGGACTAGCGGACGGTGGCACAGATACGCAGTATTTT.

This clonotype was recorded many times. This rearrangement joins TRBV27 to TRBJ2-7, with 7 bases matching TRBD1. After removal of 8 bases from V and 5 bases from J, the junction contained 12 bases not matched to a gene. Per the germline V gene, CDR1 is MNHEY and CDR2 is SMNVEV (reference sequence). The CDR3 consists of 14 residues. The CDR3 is CASAWTGPVHEQYF. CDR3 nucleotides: TGTGCCAGCGCTTGGACAGGTCCGGTCCACGAGCAGTACTTC.

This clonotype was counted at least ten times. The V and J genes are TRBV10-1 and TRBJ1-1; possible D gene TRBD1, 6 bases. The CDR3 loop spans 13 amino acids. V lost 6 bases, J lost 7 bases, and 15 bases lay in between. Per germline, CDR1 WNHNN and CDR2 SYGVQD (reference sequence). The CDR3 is CASRTTGSLEAFF. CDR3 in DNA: TGCGCCAGCAGGACGACAGGCTCACTTGAAGCTTTCTTT.

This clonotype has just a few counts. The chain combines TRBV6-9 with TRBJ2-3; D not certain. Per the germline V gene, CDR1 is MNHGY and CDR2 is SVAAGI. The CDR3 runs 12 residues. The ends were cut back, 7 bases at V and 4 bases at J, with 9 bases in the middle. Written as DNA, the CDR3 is TGTGCCAGCACTCGTAGATCAGATACGCAGTATTTT. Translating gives CASTRRSDTQYF.

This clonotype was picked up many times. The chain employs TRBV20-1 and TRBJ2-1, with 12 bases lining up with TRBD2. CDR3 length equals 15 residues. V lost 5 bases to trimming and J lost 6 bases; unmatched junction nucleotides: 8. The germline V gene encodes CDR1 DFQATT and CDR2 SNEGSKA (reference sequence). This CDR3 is CSAGTLAGGPNEQFF. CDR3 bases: TGCAGTGCTGGTACTCTAGCGGGAGGGCCCAATGAGCAGTTCTTC.

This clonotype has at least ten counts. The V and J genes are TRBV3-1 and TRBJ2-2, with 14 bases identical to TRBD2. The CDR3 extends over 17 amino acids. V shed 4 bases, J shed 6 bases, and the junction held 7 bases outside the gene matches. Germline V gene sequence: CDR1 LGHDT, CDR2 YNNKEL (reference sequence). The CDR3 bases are TGTGCCAGCAGCCGATCAGGACTAGCGGGAGGTTCCGGGGAGCTGTTTTTT. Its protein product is CASSRSGLAGGSGELFF.

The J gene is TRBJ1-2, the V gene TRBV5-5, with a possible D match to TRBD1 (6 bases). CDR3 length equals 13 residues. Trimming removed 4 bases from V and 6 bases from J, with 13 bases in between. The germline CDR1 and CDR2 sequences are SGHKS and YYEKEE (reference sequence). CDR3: CASSPPTGNGYTF. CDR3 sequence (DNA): TGTGCCAGCAGCCCCCCTACAGGGAATGGCTACACCTTC.

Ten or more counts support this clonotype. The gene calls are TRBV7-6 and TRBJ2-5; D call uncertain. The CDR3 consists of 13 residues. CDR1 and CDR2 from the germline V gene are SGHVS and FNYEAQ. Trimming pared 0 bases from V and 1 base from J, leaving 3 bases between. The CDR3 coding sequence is TGTGCCAGCAGCTTAGCCCGCCAAGAGACCCAGTACTTC. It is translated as CASSLARQETQYF.

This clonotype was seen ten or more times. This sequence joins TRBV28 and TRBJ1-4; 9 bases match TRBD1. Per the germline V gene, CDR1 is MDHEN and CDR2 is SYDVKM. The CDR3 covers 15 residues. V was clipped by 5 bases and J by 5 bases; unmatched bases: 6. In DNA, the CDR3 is TGTGCCAGCAGTGCTACCGGGACAGGGAATGAAAAACTGTTTTTT. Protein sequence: CASSATGTGNEKLFF.

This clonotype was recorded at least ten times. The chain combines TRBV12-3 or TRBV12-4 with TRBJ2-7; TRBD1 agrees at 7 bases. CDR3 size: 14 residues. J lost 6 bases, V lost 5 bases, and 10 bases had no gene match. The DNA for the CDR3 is TGTGCCAGCAGTCCCGGACAGCACAGGGGCGAGCAGTACTTC. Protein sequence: CASSPGQHRGEQYF.

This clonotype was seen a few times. CDR3 DNA sequence: TGTGCCAGCAGTTTACCGGGACAGTTCTACGAGCAGTACTTC. Residues: CASSLPGQFYEQYF. The J gene is TRBJ2-7, the V gene TRBV12-3 or TRBV12-4; 7 bases agree with TRBD1. The CDR3 runs 14 residues. Germline trimming cut 2 bases from V and 3 bases from J; bases unmatched to any gene: 4.

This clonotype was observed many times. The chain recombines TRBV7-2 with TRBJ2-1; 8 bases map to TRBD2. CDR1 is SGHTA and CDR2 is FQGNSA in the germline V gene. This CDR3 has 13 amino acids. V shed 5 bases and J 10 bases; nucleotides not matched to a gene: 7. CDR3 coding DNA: TGTGCCAGCAGCCCAGGACTAGCAGGGGAGCAGTTCTTC. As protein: CASSPGLAGEQFF.